The sequence of this TCR beta chain was determined in a study of beta chain features in type 1 diabetes. Broader study findings: Moderate yet significant TCRB CDR3 shortening was seen in Type 1 diabetes patients in all four CD4+ subsets.

All of the isolated RNA was reverse transcribed, so expressed TCRB transcripts were sequenced. Libraries were prepared by immunoSEQ multiplex PCR; TCRdb keeps only in-frame clonotypes and omits some of them. This repertoire shows around 140,000 clones, approximately 13% found once; its top ten account for about 1.3%. In regard to this clone: Its antigen is as yet unknown.

CDR3 length: 15 amino acids. Per the germline V gene, CDR1 is SGHTA and CDR2 is FQGNSA. The V and J ends lost 5 bases and 0 bases, in that order; junction bases with no gene match: 6. The receptor's source is a man younger than 35 with type 1 diabetes. The chain uses TRBV7-2 and TRBJ2-7; 8 positions agree with TRBD1. The specimen was central memory CD4+ T cells from blood. The CDR3 DNA is TGTGCCAGCAGCGGACAGGGAACCCTCTCCTACGAGCAGTACTTC. Amino acids: CASSGQGTLSYEQYF.